The clone carrying this T cell receptor (beta chain) appeared many times. TCRdb re-analysed the PCR reads in MiXCR, keeping a single row per CDR3 protein. The sample has 85,000 to 120,000 distinct CDR3 sequences, under 60% seen once. V was pared by 5 bases and J by 0 bases, with 13 bases between. The germline V gene has CDR1 KGHDR and CDR2 SFDVKD. The CDR3 sequence is 16 residues long. The sample is drawn from a study of CDR3 diversity in severe acne. The source is a male donor with acne. Source material: blood. The chain combines TRBV24-1 with TRBJ2-1; a possible D gene is TRBD2 (5 bases). This chain's CDR3 is CATSAGGRTSYNEQFF. The CDR3 coding sequence is TGTGCCACCAGTGCTGGCGGGCGGACCTCCTACAATGAGCAGTTCTTC.